These 19 T cell receptor beta chains originate from one sample sequenced in a study of cytomegalovirus exposure and HLA in healthy donors (dated by TCRdb to about 2017). Library preparation employed the immunoSEQ multiplex PCR assay. A mixture of 60 forward primers for TCR Vbeta segments and 13 reverse primers for TCR Jbeta segments was used in the multiplex PCR. Imported from immuneACCESS, the table was reduced by TCRdb to in-frame sequences with V and J called. These copies leave out some clones; in studies compared against another copy, an unresolved V gene accounts for under half, and the cause of the remainder is not known. Across this sample there are tens of thousands of clones, with over 55% seen only once. Of the sample, approximately 6.3% is held by the ten largest clones. Sequencing used PBMCs. These receptors all stem from a boy younger than 18 in good health and CMV-seropositive.

The chain is built from TRBV6-5 and TRBJ2-3; D might be TRBD2 (6 bases). Looked up from germline, CDR1 is MNHEY and CDR2 is SVGAGI. The CDR3 is made up of 13 amino acids. The V gene lost 0 bases and the J gene lost 5 bases, with 6 bases spanning the gap. The CDR3 here is CASSYSEGDTQYF. For the CDR3, the DNA is TGTGCCAGCAGTTACTCGGAGGGAGATACGCAGTATTTT.

This clone appeared a few times. This rearrangement joins TRBV5-6 to TRBJ2-3, with 10 nucleotides matching TRBD1. The trim removed 4 bases at V and 4 bases at J, leaving 6 bases unmatched. Germline V gives CDR1 SGHDT, CDR2 YYEEEE. This CDR3 has 15 residues. The CDR3 nucleotides read TGTGCCAGCAGCCCCGACAGGGGGCGCCCAGATACGCAGTATTTT. This gives the protein CASSPDRGRPDTQYF. Supplemented by reference TRBV5-6 and TRBJ2-3, the full variable domain reads DAGVTQSPTHLIKTRGQQVTLRCSPKSGHDTVSWYQQALGQGPQFIFQYYEEEERQRGNFPDRFSGHQFPNYSSELNVNALLLGDSALYLCASSPDRGRPDTQYFGPGTRLTVL.

V is TRBV2 and J is TRBJ1-2; D call uncertain. Germline CDR1 reads SNHLY; CDR2 reads FYNNEI. The CDR3 length is 11 residues. Trimming left V 7 bases short and J 4 bases short, with 7 bases between. CDR3 nucleotide sequence: TGTGCCAGCACCTTCAGCTATGGCTACACCTTC. Amino acids: CASTFSYGYTF.

This clone was counted a few times. The chain has TRBV27 and TRBJ1-5; D is undetermined. V lost 0 bases to trimming and J lost 11 bases, with 11 bases between them. Germline V gives CDR1 MNHEY, CDR2 SMNVEV (reference sequence). The CDR3 length is 13 residues. For the CDR3, the DNA is TGTGCCAGCAGTTTATCGAGGGTCGGGGCCCAGCATTTT. Protein: CASSLSRVGAQHF.

V usage is TRBV7-3 and J usage is TRBJ2-5; TRBD2 agrees at 10 bases. V was pared by 5 bases and J by 5 bases, with 17 bases of the junction left unmatched. CDR1 is SGHTA and CDR2 is FQGTGA in the germline V gene. The CDR3 consists of 18 residues. In DNA, the CDR3 is TGTGCCAGCAGCCCAATTGCGAGGACTAGCGGCGGTTTGGAGACCCAGTACTTC. Protein sequence: CASSPIARTSGGLETQYF.

The rearrangement links TRBV19 to TRBJ2-3; tentatively, D is TRBD1 (5 bases). V gave up 5 bases and J gave up 4 bases, with 16 bases separating them. This CDR3 contains 15 residues. CDR1 is LNHDA, CDR2 SQIVND, per germline (reference sequence). CDR3 nucleotides: TGTGCCAGTAGTTGGGCCCCACAGGTCCCAGATACGCAGTATTTT. It encodes CASSWAPQVPDTQYF.

A few counts support this clone. The chain carries TRBV2 and TRBJ1-6; a possible D gene is TRBD1 (5 bases). CDR3 length equals 13 residues. Germline V gives CDR1 SNHLY, CDR2 FYNNEI. Trimming took 7 bases from V and 5 from J, leaving 9 bases between them. This chain's CDR3 is CASIGGHNSPLHF. The CDR3 nucleotides read TGTGCCAGCATCGGGGGTCATAATTCACCCCTCCACTTT.

This chain joins TRBV7-3 and TRBJ1-1, with D possibly matching TRBD1 (6 bases). V lost 0 bases and J lost 4, with 21 bases in between. CDR1 is SGHTA, CDR2 FQGTGA, per germline. CDR3 length equals 18 residues. The chain's CDR3 is CASSLTGRGLSVATEAFF. As DNA, the CDR3 is TGTGCCAGCAGCTTAACGGGCAGGGGTTTATCGGTTGCCACTGAAGCTTTCTTT.

The chain couples TRBV4-3 to TRBJ1-4, with TRBD1 as a possible D gene (5 bases). V lost 1 base, J lost 0 bases, and 21 bases lay in between. The CDR3 is made up of 20 amino acids. The germline V gene encodes CDR1 LGHNA and CDR2 YSLEER. DNA for the CDR3: TGCGCCAGCAGCCAAGTCGTTTATTCAGGGCTGATTGCAACTAATGAAAAACTGTTTTTT. It specifies CASSQVVYSGLIATNEKLFF.

The V call is TRBV5-4, the J call TRBJ2-4; the match to TRBD2 covers 8 bases. CDR1 is SGHNT and CDR2 is YYREEE in the germline V gene (reference sequence). CDR3 size: 14 residues. J lost 5 bases, V lost 4 bases, and 5 bases had no gene match. The CDR3 DNA is TGTGCCAGCAGCAGCGGGGGAGTAGAAAACATTCAGTACTTC. Protein: CASSSGGVENIQYF.

The chain joins TRBV19 to TRBJ2-7; 10 nucleotides align to TRBD1. The CDR3 has 15 amino acids. Germline V gene lookup returns CDR1 LNHDA and CDR2 SQIVND (reference sequence). V gave up 4 bases and J gave up 6 bases; unmatched junction bases: 9. CDR3 sequence (DNA): TGTGCCAGTAGTACCTCCGGGACAGGGGTACGCGAGCAGTACTTC. It yields the protein CASSTSGTGVREQYF.

The V and J genes are TRBV6-1 and TRBJ2-7, with D possibly matching TRBD1 (6 bases). The CDR3 loop spans 15 amino acids. The germline gives CDR1 MNHNS, CDR2 SASEGT. V was clipped by 1 base and J by 2 bases, with 12 bases between them. DNA for the CDR3: TGTGCCAGCAGTGAAGGACCAGGGGCTACCTACGAGCAGTACTTC. It codes for CASSEGPGATYEQYF.

Only a few counts were recorded for this clone. V gene TRBV29-1 combines with J gene TRBJ2-7; 7 positions agree with TRBD1. Germline lookup yields CDR1 SQVTM and CDR2 ANQGSEA. Germline trimming cut 5 bases from V and 6 bases from J; bases unmatched to any gene: 7. The CDR3 has 12 amino acids. CDR3 coding DNA: TGCAGCGTTCAAATGACAGGGAGCGAGCAGTACTTC. Amino acid sequence: CSVQMTGSEQYF.

This chain joins TRBV7-9 and TRBJ2-1; TRBD2 aligns across 11 bases. The CDR3 runs to 18 residues. The germline gives CDR1 SEHNR, CDR2 FQNEAQ (reference sequence). Losses at the gene ends were 4 bases for V and 6 bases for J; bases not matched to a gene: 14. The CDR3 coding sequence is TGTGCCAGCAGCTCACCGTTCCGAACTAGCGGGAGACTCAATGAGCAGTTCTTC. Translated: CASSSPFRTSGRLNEQFF.

The chain employs TRBV6-5 and TRBJ1-2; D uncertain. Germline CDR1 MNHEY, CDR2 SVGAGI. CDR3 length equals 14 residues. V gave up 4 bases and J gave up 3 bases, with 12 bases separating them. In DNA, the CDR3 is TGTGCCAGCAGTTCCCCTGGGGAGCACTATGGCTACACCTTC. Protein product: CASSSPGEHYGYTF.

The rearrangement joins TRBV9 to TRBJ1-1; TRBD1 agrees at 8 bases. Unmatched junction bases numbered 9, after V lost 3 bases and J lost 2 bases. The CDR3 loop spans 16 amino acids. Germline CDR1 and CDR2: SGDLS and YYNGEE. The CDR3 nucleotides are TGTGCCAGCAGCGCTCAAACAGGGGGGTCTAACACTGAAGCTTTCTTT. Its translation is CASSAQTGGSNTEAFF.

This clone has more than one count but fewer than ten. This chain joins TRBV19 and TRBJ1-5; TRBD1 matches at 7 bases. CDR3 length: 14 amino acids. V lost 8 bases and J lost 5; bases outside the gene matches: 9. Germline V gives CDR1 LNHDA, CDR2 SQIVND (reference sequence). The CDR3 DNA sequence: TGTGCCAGTGGGTTGACAGGGTACTATCAGCCCCAGCATTTT. Its protein is CASGLTGYYQPQHF.

The J gene is TRBJ2-1, the V gene TRBV5-6; 7 bases match TRBD2. Germline V gene lookup returns CDR1 SGHDT and CDR2 YYEEEE. V trimming: 0 bases; J trimming: 3 bases; junction bases outside the gene matches: 6. This CDR3 comprises 16 residues. The CDR3 region has the DNA TGTGCCAGCAGCTTGGAAATAGGGACTAACTACAATGAGCAGTTCTTC. Residues: CASSLEIGTNYNEQFF. The whole variable domain, filled in from reference TRBV5-6 and TRBJ2-1, reads DAGVTQSPTHLIKTRGQQVTLRCSPKSGHDTVSWYQQALGQGPQFIFQYYEEEERQRGNFPDRFSGHQFPNYSSELNVNALLLGDSALYLCASSLEIGTNYNEQFFGPGTRLTVL.

The chain uses TRBV4-2 and TRBJ2-2; TRBD2 aligns across 11 bases. The CDR3 has 18 residues. Germline trimming cut 0 bases from V and 2 bases from J; bases unmatched to any gene: 5. Germline V CDR1 and CDR2: LGHNA, YNFKEQ. The CDR3 sequence: CASSQETSGGPNTGELFF. CDR3 nucleotides: TGTGCCAGCAGCCAAGAAACTAGCGGGGGACCCAACACCGGGGAGCTGTTTTTT.